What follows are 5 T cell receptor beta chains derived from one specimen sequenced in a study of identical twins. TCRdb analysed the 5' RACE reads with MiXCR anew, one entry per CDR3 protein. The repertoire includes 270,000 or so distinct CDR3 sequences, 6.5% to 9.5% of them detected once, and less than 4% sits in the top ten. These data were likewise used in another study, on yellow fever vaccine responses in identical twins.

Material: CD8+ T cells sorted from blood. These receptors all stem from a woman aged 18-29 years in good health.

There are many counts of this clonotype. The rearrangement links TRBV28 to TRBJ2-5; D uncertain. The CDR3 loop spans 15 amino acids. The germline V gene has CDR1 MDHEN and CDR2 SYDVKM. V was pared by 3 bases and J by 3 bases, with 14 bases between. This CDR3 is CASSLFGGPKETQYF. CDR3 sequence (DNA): TGTGCCAGCAGTTTGTTTGGCGGACCGAAAGAGACCCAGTACTTC.

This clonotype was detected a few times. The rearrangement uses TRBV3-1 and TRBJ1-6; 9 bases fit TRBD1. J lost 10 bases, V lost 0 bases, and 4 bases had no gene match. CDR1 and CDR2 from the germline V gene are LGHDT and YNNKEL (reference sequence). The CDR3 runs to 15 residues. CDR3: CASSQDRDRDSPLHF. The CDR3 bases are TGTGCCAGCAGCCAAGATCGGGACAGGGACTCACCCCTCCACTTT.

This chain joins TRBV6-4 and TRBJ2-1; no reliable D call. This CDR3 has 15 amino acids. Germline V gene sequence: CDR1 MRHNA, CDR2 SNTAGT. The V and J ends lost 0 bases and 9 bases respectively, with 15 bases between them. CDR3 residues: CASSDSWGGVGEQFF. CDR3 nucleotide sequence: TGTGCCAGCAGTGACTCCTGGGGTGGGGTCGGTGAGCAGTTCTTC.

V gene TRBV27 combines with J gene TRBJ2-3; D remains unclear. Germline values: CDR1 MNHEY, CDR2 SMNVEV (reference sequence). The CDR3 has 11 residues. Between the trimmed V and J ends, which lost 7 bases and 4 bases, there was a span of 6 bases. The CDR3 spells CASNFADTQYF. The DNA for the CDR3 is TGTGCCAGCAATTTCGCAGATACGCAGTATTTT.

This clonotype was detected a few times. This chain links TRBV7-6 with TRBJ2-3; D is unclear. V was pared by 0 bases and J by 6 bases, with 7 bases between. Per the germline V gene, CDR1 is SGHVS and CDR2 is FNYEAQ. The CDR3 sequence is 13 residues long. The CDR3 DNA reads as TGTGCCAGCAGCTTAGCTCCATCCGATACGCAGTATTTT. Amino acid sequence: CASSLAPSDTQYF.